These 4 T cell receptor beta chains came from one sample sequenced in a study of response to subunit inactivated influenza vaccine. TCRdb itself ran the RT-PCR reads through MiXCR, one entry per CDR3 protein. This sample has about 540,000 distinct CDR3 sequences, with under 25% found just once. These data were also filed under a second study, of T cells expressing NK-cell markers. That investigation notes: The authors made TCR beta cDNA libraries by 5'RACE template switching. This switching added a universal primer site and UMIs.

This material consisted of CD4+ T cells sorted from PBMCs, taken 12 days after vaccination. These receptors originate from a middle-aged man who received an inactivated influenza vaccine.

This clonotype was found a few times. The V and J genes are TRBV18 and TRBJ2-7; D gene uncertain. The CDR3 has 13 amino acids. Deletions cut 3 bases from V and 3 bases from J, with 9 bases between. In germline, CDR1 is KGHSH, CDR2 LQKENI. The CDR3 sequence is CASSPNPNYEQYF. Here the CDR3 DNA reads TGTGCCAGCTCACCCAATCCCAACTACGAGCAGTACTTC.

This chain uses TRBV20-1 with TRBJ2-6; perhaps TRBD2 as D (6 bases). Germline-derived CDR1 and CDR2 are DFQATT and SNEGSKA (reference sequence). V was shortened by 3 bases and J by 4 bases, with 10 bases between the two germline ends. This CDR3 has 14 amino acids. CDR3 nucleotide sequence: TGCAGTGCTAGCGGAGGGGTCGGGGCCAACGTCCTGACTTTC. Its protein is CSASGGVGANVLTF.

V usage is TRBV4-3 and J usage is TRBJ2-7, with TRBD2 matching 12 bases. Unmatched junction bases numbered 3, after V lost 4 bases and J lost 2 bases. CDR3 length: 15 amino acids. Germline-derived CDR1 and CDR2 are LGHNA and YSLEER. Here the CDR3 reads CASSPRTSGTYEQYF. CDR3 in DNA: TGCGCCAGCAGCCCCCGGACTAGCGGGACCTACGAGCAGTACTTC.

This clonotype was recorded at least ten times. The rearrangement links TRBV5-1 to TRBJ2-1; 7 bases align to TRBD1. The V gene's germline CDR1 is SGHRS and CDR2 YFSETQ. V trimming: 4 bases; J trimming: 6 bases; junction bases outside the gene matches: 10. The CDR3 has 15 amino acids. CDR3 nucleotides: TGCGCCAGCAGCCCCCGGACAGGTGCGGCCAATGAGCAGTTCTTC. Amino acids: CASSPRTGAANEQFF.